A selection of T cell receptor beta chains follows, all from one sample in a study of T cell repertoires in cytomegalovirus infection. Their cognate antigens are unknown. Using its own MiXCR run on the reads, TCRdb lists one record per CDR3 protein. Altogether approximately 910,000 distinct CDR3 sequences are present, 31% being singletons, with the ten largest covering roughly 13%. This specimen was cultured CD8+ T cells from PBMCs, taken from culture after CMV antigen stimulation. These receptors were collected from a human donor in good health (CMV status not recorded). Some clones in this sample may be carry-over from other donors' samples. Both conserved end residues are part of each CDR3. D genes are given only for firm matches. Rows may omit the clone size; those that give it use once, few, many or a size class.

D gene | J gene | clone size | CDR3 length | V gene | CDR3 protein | CDR3 DNA
. | TRBJ1-2 | . | 13 | TRBV28 | CASSLMRYSGYTF | TGTGCCAGCAGTTTAATGAGGTACTCTGGCTACACCTTC
TRBD2 | TRBJ2-7 | many | 16 | TRBV7-6 | CASSSGLAGGRNEQYF | TGTGCCAGCAGCTCTGGACTAGCGGGGGGGAGGAACGAGCAGTACTTC
TRBD2 | TRBJ2-3 | few | 15 | TRBV12-3/TRBV12-4 | CASSAFSGGPDTQYF | TGTGCCAGCAGTGCGTTTAGCGGGGGCCCAGATACGCAGTATTTT
. | TRBJ1-1 | many | 16 | TRBV7-2 | CASSLRGAVILAEAFF | TGTGCCAGCAGCTTAAGAGGCGCAGTGATTTTGGCTGAAGCTTTCTTT
TRBD1 | TRBJ1-1 | many | 15 | TRBV12-3/TRBV12-4 | CASSSSGQGNTEAFF | TGTGCCAGCAGCTCCTCGGGACAGGGAAACACTGAAGCTTTCTTT
. | TRBJ1-1 | once | 13 | TRBV9 | CASSVRGETEAFF | TGTGCCAGCAGCGTAAGGGGGGAAACTGAAGCTTTCTTT
TRBD2 | TRBJ2-4 | . | 14 | TRBV19 | CASSPGLAGNIQYF | TGTGCCAGTAGTCCGGGACTAGCGGGAAACATTCAGTACTTC
TRBD1 | TRBJ1-6 | few | 15 | TRBV6-6 | CASRLDRDYNSPLHF | TGTGCCAGCAGACTCGACAGGGACTATAATTCACCCCTCCACTTT
. | TRBJ1-4 | few | 11 | TRBV6-1 | CASETNEKLFF | TGTGCCAGCGAGACAAATGAAAAACTGTTTTTT
. | TRBJ1-1 | once | 14 | TRBV5-6 | CASSMGRPTAEAFF | TGTGCCAGCAGCATGGGACGGCCAACCGCTGAAGCTTTCTTT
. | TRBJ2-5 | many | 14 | TRBV7-6 | CASSLEPGQETQYF | TGTGCCAGCAGCTTAGAGCCAGGACAAGAGACCCAGTACTTC
TRBD2 | TRBJ2-1 | . | 14 | TRBV6-1 | CASSERRGGDEQFF | TGTGCCAGCAGTGAAAGGCGGGGGGGCGATGAGCAGTTCTTC
. | TRBJ2-1 | . | 15 | TRBV5-4 | CASSLDQAALDEQFF | TGTGCCAGCAGCTTGGACCAGGCAGCGTTGGATGAGCAGTTCTTC
TRBD2 | TRBJ2-3 | . | 16 | TRBV9 | CASSDPLAGGQDTQYF | TGTGCCAGCAGCGACCCCCTAGCGGGGGGGCAAGATACGCAGTATTTT
. | TRBJ1-5 | . | 14 | TRBV4-1 | CASSQRSGDQPQHF | TGCGCCAGCAGCCAGCGGAGCGGTGATCAGCCCCAGCATTTT
. | TRBJ2-1 | . | 15 | TRBV7-4 | CASSPKGIVPSEEFF | TGTGCCAGCAGCCCAAAGGGGATAGTGCCGTCTGAGGAATTCTTC
. | TRBJ2-1 | . | 16 | TRBV6-5 | CASSYTWASSYNEQFF | TGTGCCAGCAGTTACACCTGGGCCAGCTCCTACAATGAGCAGTTCTTC
. | TRBJ1-1 | many | 13 | TRBV7-2 | CASSLARRIEAFF | TGTGCCAGCAGCTTAGCGCGGCGTATCGAAGCTTTCTTT
TRBD2 | TRBJ2-3 | . | 17 | TRBV6-5 | CASSYSGGGGAGDTQYF | TGTGCCAGCAGTTACTCGGGGGGCGGGGGGGCCGGAGATACGCAGTATTTT
TRBD2 | TRBJ2-1 | . | 18 | TRBV10-2 | CASSEGTSGERSYNKQFF | TGCGCCAGCAGTGAGGGGACTAGCGGGGAAAGATCCTACAATAAGCAGTTCTTC
. | TRBJ2-4 | . | 12 | TRBV27 | CASSSLGNIQYF | TGTGCCAGCAGTTCACTAGGAAACATTCAGTACTTC
TRBD2 | TRBJ2-3 | . | 16 | TRBV19 | CASSILAGGRTDTQYF | TGTGCCAGTAGTATTCTAGCGGGGGGTAGGACAGATACGCAGTATTTT
. | TRBJ2-7 | many | 14 | TRBV7-9 | CASSFRDWAYEQYF | TGTGCCAGCAGCTTCAGGGATTGGGCCTACGAGCAGTACTTC
TRBD2 | TRBJ2-2 | few | 14 | TRBV27 | CASSWGGTTGELFF | TGTGCCAGCAGTTGGGGAGGGACTACCGGGGAGCTGTTTTTT
TRBD1 | TRBJ1-5 | few | 13 | TRBV28 | CASSLSGGPPQHF | TGTGCCAGCAGTTTATCAGGGGGTCCGCCCCAGCATTTT
. | TRBJ1-2 | . | 14 | TRBV6-2/TRBV6-3 | CASSPLGTPDGYTF | TGTGCCAGCAGTCCGCTCGGGACACCGGATGGCTACACCTTC
TRBD1 | TRBJ1-5 | many | 14 | TRBV28 | CASSLGTENQPQHF | TGTGCCAGCAGTCTTGGGACAGAGAATCAGCCCCAGCATTTT
TRBD1 | TRBJ1-2 | . | 19 | TRBV6-1 | CASSEASAGGPGGYYGYTF | TGTGCCAGCAGTGAAGCGTCAGCCGGTGGGCCAGGGGGGTACTATGGCTACACCTTC
TRBD1 | TRBJ2-7 | few | 14 | TRBV6-1 | CASSPGGGFNEQYF | TGTGCCAGCAGCCCAGGGGGCGGTTTCAACGAGCAGTACTTC
. | TRBJ2-5 | few | 14 | TRBV7-9 | CASSFIGVTETQYF | TGTGCCAGCAGCTTCATAGGGGTGACGGAGACCCAGTACTTC
TRBD1 | TRBJ2-1 | few | 14 | TRBV19 | CACGGTGVFNEQFF | TGTGCCTGCGGAGGGACAGGGGTCTTCAATGAGCAGTTCTTC
TRBD1 | TRBJ1-6 | . | 18 | TRBV2 | CATSRDRGFSFNNSPLHF | TGTGCCACCAGCAGGGACAGGGGATTTTCCTTTAATAATTCACCCCTCCACTTT
TRBD1 | TRBJ1-2 | few | 14 | TRBV7-9 | CASSGDSLLYGYTF | TGTGCCAGCAGTGGGGACAGTCTTTTATATGGCTACACCTTC
. | TRBJ2-5 | . | 15 | TRBV24-1 | CATSDAGGPQETQYF | TGTGCCACCAGTGATGCTGGGGGGCCCCAAGAGACCCAGTACTTC
TRBD2 | TRBJ2-1 | few | 15 | TRBV7-6 | CASSFRGGANNEQFF | TGTGCCAGCAGTTTCCGCGGGGGGGCCAACAATGAGCAGTTCTTC
. | TRBJ2-1 | few | 15 | TRBV7-9 | CASSSNRETYNEQFF | TGTGCCAGCAGCTCAAACAGGGAAACCTACAATGAGCAGTTCTTC
TRBD1 | TRBJ1-1 | . | 14 | TRBV6-5 | CASSYVTGATEAFF | TGTGCCAGCAGTTACGTCACAGGGGCCACTGAAGCTTTCTTT
TRBD2 | TRBJ2-3 | . | 19 | TRBV27 | CASSLGAGEILPSTDTQYF | TGTGCCAGCAGTTTAGGAGCGGGGGAGATACTCCCTAGCACAGATACGCAGTATTTT
TRBD1 | TRBJ1-4 | . | 15 | TRBV14 | CASSQRDRVGEKLFF | TGTGCCAGCAGCCAACGGGACAGGGTCGGCGAAAAACTGTTTTTT
TRBD1 | TRBJ1-1 | many | 15 | TRBV12-3/TRBV12-4 | CASSPQSGGLTEAFF | TGTGCCAGCAGTCCCCAATCAGGGGGCCTCACTGAAGCTTTCTTT
. | TRBJ2-2 | many | 13 | TRBV7-8 | CASSLKFAGELFF | TGTGCCAGCAGCTTAAAGTTTGCCGGGGAGCTGTTTTTT
. | TRBJ1-2 | . | 13 | TRBV2 | CVSSGDRMDGYTF | TGTGTCAGCAGTGGAGACCGAATGGATGGCTACACCTTC